This T cell receptor (beta chain) was observed in a study of PD-1 blockade in classical Hodgkin lymphoma. The study, taken as a whole, reports: Baseline TCR diversity was reportedly lower in newly diagnosed patients than healthy donors. Individuals initiating nivolumab under 1 year after ASCT were excluded. A significant rise in TCR diversity was seen by C4D1 for CD4+ cells but not for CD8+ cells.

The germline V gene has CDR1 SGHRS and CDR2 YFSETQ. Deletions cut 0 bases from V and 8 bases from J, with 11 bases between. The CDR3 is made up of 13 amino acids. As to this clone: Antigen specificity is unknown.

Sequencing was performed with immunoSEQ multiplex PCR; in TCRdb, only in-frame clones are kept and a portion is missing. Of about 90,000 clones in the sample, around nine tenths are singletons; the top ten hold around 2.9%. The time point here: cycle 4 day 1 (C4D1), after about 6 weeks of nivolumab. In every patient, relapse followed autologous stem cell transplantation, while exposure to brentuximab vedotin differed. Complete response, partial response or progressive disease constituted the best response categories observed. The sequence came from a human donor with classical Hodgkin lymphoma. The genes are TRBV5-1 and TRBJ1-1; weak D call: TRBD1 (6 bases). The sequencing used peripheral blood mononuclear cells (PBMCs), collected before the fourth cycle of nivolumab. CDR3 amino acids: CASSLAGALEAFF. CDR3 nucleotides: TGCGCCAGCAGCTTGGCGGGGGCCCTGGAAGCTTTCTTT.